This T cell receptor beta chain was observed in a study of control samples from healthy donors and cancer patients. Method: immunoSEQ multiplex PCR; TCRdb's copy keeps in-frame clones and lacks some. The sample includes approximately 140,000 clones, 80% to 90% of them seen just once. J lost 0 bases, V lost 5 bases, and 2 bases had no gene match. Germline V gene sequence: CDR1 SGHVS, CDR2 FQNEAQ. The CDR3 totals 15 residues. This receptor was obtained from a woman aged 25-40 years in good health. Sequenced material: blood. The chain carries TRBV7-8 and TRBJ2-1, with TRBD1 identical over 9 bases. CDR3 amino acids: CASSRQGGSYNEQFF. The CDR3 nucleotides read TGTGCCAGCAGCCGACAGGGGGGCTCCTACAATGAGCAGTTCTTC.